Below, 15 T cell receptor beta chains from the same sample are listed, as sequenced in a study of shared clonotypes between healthy human individuals. It was CD45RO-negative cells, positively selected for CCR7, that made up naive CD8 cells, with terminally differentiated effector memory CD45RA+ cells excluded. Libraries were prepared by immunoSEQ multiplex PCR; TCRdb keeps only in-frame clonotypes and omits some of them. This sample yields 500,000 to 700,000 clones, of which around 95% are seen a single time; around 0.12% belongs to the top ten. The specimen sequenced was naive CD8+ T cells sorted from blood. The receptors were sampled from a woman in her 30s in good health.

The chain carries TRBV9 and TRBJ1-3; D is perhaps TRBD1 (5 bases). Trimming pared 5 bases from V and 0 bases from J, leaving 9 bases between. Germline assignment: CDR1 SGDLS and CDR2 YYNGEE. The CDR3 length is 14 residues. CDR3 residues: CASRGPNSGNTIYF. The CDR3 bases are TGTGCCAGCAGGGGACCGAACTCTGGAAACACCATATATTTT.

This rearrangement joins TRBV19 to TRBJ2-7; D perhaps matches TRBD1 (5 bases). The CDR3 is 15 residues long. The V end lost 4 bases, the J end lost 2 bases, and 15 bases lay between the germline ends. Germline V CDR1 and CDR2: LNHDA, SQIVND (reference sequence). CDR3 coding DNA: TGTGCCAGTAGTACCTCAACGGACACCACCTACGAGCAGTACTTC. This translates into CASSTSTDTTYEQYF. Full variable domain (rest looked up from reference TRBV19 and TRBJ2-7): DGGITQSPKYLFRKEGQNVTLSCEQNLNHDAMYWYRQDPGQGLRLIYYSQIVNDFQKGDIAEGYSVSREKKESFPLTVTSAQKNPTAFYLCASSTSTDTTYEQYFGPGTRLTVT.

This chain connects TRBV7-6 to TRBJ2-2; D gene unclear. Trimming stripped 5 bases from V and 6 bases from J, with 7 bases between. The CDR3 length is 12 residues. Per germline, CDR1 SGHVS and CDR2 FNYEAQ. The CDR3 DNA reads as TGTGCCAGCAGCCCCGTATCCGGGGAGCTGTTTTTT. It is translated as CASSPVSGELFF.

This sequence joins TRBV7-8 and TRBJ2-2; D is ambiguous. This CDR3 has 17 residues. Germline V gene data show CDR1 as SGHVS and CDR2 as FQNEAQ. V was pared by 1 base and J by 2 bases, with 14 bases between. The CDR3: CASSLVQVVGNTGELFF. The CDR3 DNA sequence: TGTGCCAGCAGCTTAGTACAAGTCGTTGGCAACACCGGGGAGCTGTTTTTT.

This rearrangement joins TRBV4-2 to TRBJ2-7, with 12 bases aligning to TRBD1. J lost 5 bases, V lost 4 bases, and 3 bases had no gene match. The CDR3 sequence is 14 residues long. Germline V CDR1 and CDR2: LGHNA, YNFKEQ. The CDR3 is CASSPGQGADEQYF. CDR3 DNA: TGTGCCAGCAGCCCGGGACAGGGGGCGGACGAGCAGTACTTC.

The CDR3 DNA reads as TGCGCCAGCAGTGAGTCGTTGGGGGTGGTAGCTTTCTTT. It translates to CASSESLGVVAFF. This chain links TRBV10-1 with TRBJ1-1; a weak D match, TRBD1 (5 bases). The V and J ends lost 0 bases and 10 bases respectively, with 12 bases between them. Germline loops: CDR1 WNHNN, CDR2 SYGVQD (reference sequence). The CDR3 consists of 13 residues.

This rearrangement joins TRBV4-2 to TRBJ2-3; 9 positions match TRBD2. The V and J ends lost 0 bases and 3 bases, in that order; junction bases with no gene match: 7. This CDR3 spans 17 amino acids. Per the germline V gene, CDR1 is LGHNA and CDR2 is YNFKEQ. CDR3 DNA: TGTGCCAGCAGCCAAGATTCAGCGGGAGGCATAACAGATACGCAGTATTTT. This gives the protein CASSQDSAGGITDTQYF.

In DNA, the CDR3 is TGTGCCAGCAGCTCGCTAGCGGGAGGGTTCTCCGAGCAGTACTTC. This translates into CASSSLAGGFSEQYF. V gene TRBV7-2 combines with J gene TRBJ2-7; 12 nucleotides match TRBD2. This CDR3 has 15 amino acids. V was pared by 4 bases and J by 6 bases, with 7 bases of the junction left unmatched. Germline V lookup: CDR1 SGHTA, CDR2 FQGNSA.

The V and J genes are TRBV2 and TRBJ2-1, with D hard to call. The length of the CDR3 is 13 residues. Germline assignment: CDR1 SNHLY and CDR2 FYNNEI. V lost 11 bases and J 7 bases, leaving 18 bases between the germline ends. This CDR3 is CAGVKDPWNEQFF. The DNA of the CDR3 is TGTGCCGGCGTCAAGGACCCTTGGAATGAGCAGTTCTTC. The complete variable domain, with remaining parts taken from reference TRBV2 and TRBJ2-1, reads EPEVTQTPSHQVTQMGQEVILRCVPISNHLYFYWYRQILGQKVEFLVSFYNNEISEKSEIFDDQFSVERPDGSNFTLKIRSTKLEDSAMYFCAGVKDPWNEQFFGPGTRLTVL.

V is TRBV28 and J is TRBJ2-2; tentative D call: TRBD2 (6 bases). Between the trimmed V and J ends, which lost 2 bases and 5 bases, there was a span of 9 bases. From germline, CDR1 is MDHEN and CDR2 SYDVKM. The CDR3 totals 14 residues. This CDR3 is CASSLVGGTGELFF. In nucleotides, the CDR3 is TGTGCCAGCAGTTTAGTCGGGGGTACCGGGGAGCTGTTTTTT.

The chain employs TRBV27 and TRBJ1-1, with a tentative D call TRBD1 (5 bases). Deletions cut 6 bases from V and 1 base from J, with 9 bases between. Germline CDR1 is MNHEY and CDR2 is SMNVEV (reference sequence). This CDR3 spans 13 amino acids. The CDR3 loop reads CASSRDWNTEAFF. The CDR3 DNA is TGTGCCAGCAGCAGGGATTGGAACACTGAAGCTTTCTTT.

V usage is TRBV30 and J usage is TRBJ2-1; 9 bases line up with TRBD2. The CDR3 is made up of 16 amino acids. Germline trimming cut 3 bases from V and 0 bases from J; bases unmatched to any gene: 6. Germline loops: CDR1 GTSNPN, CDR2 SVGIG (reference sequence). Here the CDR3 reads CAWSEPTSGSYNEQFF. For the CDR3, the DNA is TGTGCCTGGAGCGAACCGACTAGCGGCTCCTACAATGAGCAGTTCTTC.

The V call is TRBV5-6, the J call TRBJ2-1; D gene ambiguous. Germline V gene data show CDR1 as SGHDT and CDR2 as YYEEEE. Trimming removed 2 bases at V and 0 bases at J, with 9 bases between. The CDR3 spans 15 residues. The CDR3 is CASSFQESSYNEQFF. The CDR3 DNA follows: TGTGCCAGCAGCTTCCAGGAGAGCTCCTACAATGAGCAGTTCTTC.

This chain uses TRBV7-6 with TRBJ2-7; 14 nucleotides match TRBD2. Per the germline V gene, CDR1 is SGHVS and CDR2 is FNYEAQ. Germline trimming cut 1 base from V and 4 bases from J; bases unmatched to any gene: 3. The CDR3 runs to 16 residues. The CDR3 loop is CASSLGGLAGDYEQYF. The CDR3 DNA sequence: TGTGCCAGCAGCTTAGGGGGACTAGCGGGAGATTACGAGCAGTACTTC.

This rearrangement joins TRBV28 to TRBJ2-4, with D possibly matching TRBD2 (7 bases). V lost 3 bases, J lost 3 bases, and 15 bases lay in between. In germline, CDR1 is MDHEN, CDR2 SYDVKM. CDR3 length: 16 residues. The CDR3 coding sequence is TGTGCCAGCAGTTTTGTGGGGGGGCCGGTCAAAAACATTCAGTACTTC. It is translated as CASSFVGGPVKNIQYF.